The T cell receptor beta chain under discussion was sequenced for a study of vaccination effects on CD4 cells after COVID-19. Using immunoSEQ multiplex PCR, the repertoire was profiled, and TCRdb retains in-frame clones only, with some absent. The table includes 65,000 to 85,000 clones, about 80% detected once. After removal of 4 bases from V and 6 bases from J, the junction contained 15 bases not matched to a gene. The length of the CDR3 is 17 residues. Looked up from germline, CDR1 is SGHRS and CDR2 is YFSETQ. Ahead of sequencing, the ViraFEST assay grew antigen-specific CD4+ T cells using viral peptide pools. Following 10 days of culture, CD4+ T cells were isolated. Nucleocapsid antibodies stayed negative before and after vaccination, showing no earlier SARS-CoV-2 infection. IL-2 at 10 IU/ml and peptides at roughly 10 ug/ml were added to cultured PBMC, around 2.2 million per well. General study findings and limits: In healthy vaccinees, only 1 of 255 vaccine-induced clones cross-reacted with common cold coronaviruses. Late post-vaccination, clones induced by infection and those induced by vaccine underwent marked clonal contraction.

Comments on this clone: Its cognate antigen is unknown.

The specimen was CD4+ T cells from PBMCs cultured with SARS-CoV-2 spike peptides, collected before COVID-19 vaccination. The V and J genes are TRBV5-1 and TRBJ1-5; 8 bases match TRBD1. This receptor was identified in a human donor who received a COVID-19 vaccine. CDR3 sequence reads: CASSLRGLGDTGQPQHF. In DNA, the CDR3 is TGCGCCAGCAGCCTCAGGGGGCTCGGGGATACCGGTCAGCCCCAGCATTTT.